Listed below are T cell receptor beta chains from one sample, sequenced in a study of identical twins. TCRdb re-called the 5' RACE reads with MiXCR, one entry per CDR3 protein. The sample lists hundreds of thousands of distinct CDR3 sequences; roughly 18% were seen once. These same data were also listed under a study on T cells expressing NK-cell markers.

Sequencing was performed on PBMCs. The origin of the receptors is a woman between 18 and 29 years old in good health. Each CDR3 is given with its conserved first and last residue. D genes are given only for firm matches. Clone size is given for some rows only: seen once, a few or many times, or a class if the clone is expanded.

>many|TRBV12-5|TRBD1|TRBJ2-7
TGTGCTAGTGGTTGGGACAGGGGATACGAGCAGTACTTC
CASGWDRGYEQYF
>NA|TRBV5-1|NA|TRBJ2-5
TGCGCCAGCAGCTTGGCCGAAGGTCCCCCAGAGACCCAGTACTTC
CASSLAEGPPETQYF
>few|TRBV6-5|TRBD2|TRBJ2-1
TGTGCCAGCAGTTCCGCCTGGAGGCTAGCGGGAGACAATGAGCAGTTCTTC
CASSSAWRLAGDNEQFF
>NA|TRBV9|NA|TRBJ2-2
TGTGCCAGCAGCGTGTCGGGCTCCGGGGAGCTGTTTTTT
CASSVSGSGELFF
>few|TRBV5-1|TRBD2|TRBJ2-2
TGCGCCAGCAAAGGACTAGGGTGGACCGGGGAGCTGTTTTTT
CASKGLGWTGELFF
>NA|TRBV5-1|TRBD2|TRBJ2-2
TGCGCCAGCAGCTTGGTAGCGGGGGCCCGTGGGGAGCTGTTTTTT
CASSLVAGARGELFF
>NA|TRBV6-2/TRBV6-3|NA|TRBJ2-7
TGTGCCAGCACTATTACAGGGACCTACGAGCAGTACTTC
CASTITGTYEQYF
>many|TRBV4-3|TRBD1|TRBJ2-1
TGCGCCAGCAGCCAAGACTTGACAGGGGGCGCGTTAGTGGTGTACAATGAGCAGTTCTTC
CASSQDLTGGALVVYNEQFF
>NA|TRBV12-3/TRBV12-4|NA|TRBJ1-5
TGTGCCAGCAGTTTAGGTTCGGCCGGGCCCCAGCATTTT
CASSLGSAGPQHF
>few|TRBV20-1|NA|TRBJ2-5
TGCAGTGCTACAGGACTGGGCGGGACCCAGTACTTC
CSATGLGGTQYF
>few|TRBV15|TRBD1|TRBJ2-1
TGTGCCACCAGCAGAGAGAGGGGGCTAGGGTACAATGAGCAGTTCTTC
CATSRERGLGYNEQFF
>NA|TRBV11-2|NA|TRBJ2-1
TGTGCCAGCAGTCATACAGATTACAATGAGCAGTTCTTC
CASSHTDYNEQFF
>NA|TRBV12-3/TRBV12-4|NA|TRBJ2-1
TGTGCCAGCAGTTTAAAGGGGTTAGCGTTAGAAAATGAGCAGTTCTTC
CASSLKGLALENEQFF
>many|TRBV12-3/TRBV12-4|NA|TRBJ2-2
TGTGCCAGCAGTTTAAGTGGCAGCACCGGGGAGCTGTTTTTT
CASSLSGSTGELFF
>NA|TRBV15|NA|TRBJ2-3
TGTGCCACCAGCATACCGGGTGCCACAGATACGCAGTATTTT
CATSIPGATDTQYF
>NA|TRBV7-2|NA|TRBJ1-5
TGTGCCAGCAGCTTACGGCCGGGGAACAATCAGCCCCAGCATTTT
CASSLRPGNNQPQHF
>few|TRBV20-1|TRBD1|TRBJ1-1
TGCAGTCAAAAGACAGGGGCTAACACTGAAGCTTTCTTT
CSQKTGANTEAFF
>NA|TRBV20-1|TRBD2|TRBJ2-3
TGCAGTGCTCCCCGGACTAGCGATTGGGCAGATACGCAGTATTTT
CSAPRTSDWADTQYF
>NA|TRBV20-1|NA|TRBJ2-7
TGCAGTGCTACTAACCCGACCCTCAGGAATTCCTACGAGCAGTACTTC
CSATNPTLRNSYEQYF
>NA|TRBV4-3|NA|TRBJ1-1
TGCGCCAGCAGCCAGCAACCGACAGGTAGGAACACTGAAGCTTTCTTT
CASSQQPTGRNTEAFF
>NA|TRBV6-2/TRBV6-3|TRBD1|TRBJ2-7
TGTGCCAGCAGTTGGAGACAGGGGGCCCGCGAGCAGTACTTC
CASSWRQGAREQYF
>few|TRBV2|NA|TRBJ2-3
TGTGCCAGTGGGGGCTACCGCACAGATACGCAGTATTTT
CASGGYRTDTQYF
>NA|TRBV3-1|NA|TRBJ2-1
TGTGCCAGCAGCCATGGGCTGACGAATGAGCAGTTCTTC
CASSHGLTNEQFF
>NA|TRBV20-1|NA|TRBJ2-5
TGCAGTGCTAGAGATCGTGCAGAGGAGACCCAGTACTTC
CSARDRAEETQYF
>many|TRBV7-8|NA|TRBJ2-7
TGTGCCAGCAGCTTAAGTGGGTATAACTCCTACGAGCAGTACTTC
CASSLSGYNSYEQYF
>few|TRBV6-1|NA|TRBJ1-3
TGTGCCAGCAGTGGCCGGGACGGCCGAAACACCATATATTTT
CASSGRDGRNTIYF
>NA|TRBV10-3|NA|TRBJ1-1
TGTGCCATCAGTGAGAGGGAGACCATGAACACTGAAGCTTTCTTT
CAISERETMNTEAFF
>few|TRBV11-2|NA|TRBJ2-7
TGTGCCAGCAGCTTAGGGGTCAGGGGCAACGAGCAGTACTTC
CASSLGVRGNEQYF
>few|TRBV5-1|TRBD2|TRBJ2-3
TGCGCCAGCAGCGGAGGGATAGCGGGGGTTTACACAGATACGCAGTATTTT
CASSGGIAGVYTDTQYF
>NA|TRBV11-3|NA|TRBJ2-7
TGTGCCAGCAGCGCCGGAGGGGGCAAGTACGAGCAGTACTTC
CASSAGGGKYEQYF
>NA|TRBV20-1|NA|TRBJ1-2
TGCAGTGCTAGAGTATCGGTTGTGACCCCCTTAACCTTC
CSARVSVVTPLTF
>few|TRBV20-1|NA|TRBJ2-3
TGCAGTGCTCCTAGGGAAGTCGGCACAGATACGCAGTATTTT
CSAPREVGTDTQYF
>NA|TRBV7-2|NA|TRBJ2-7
TGTGCCAGCAGCTTGGGGTCAAGCGGATACACCTACGAGCAGTACTTC
CASSLGSSGYTYEQYF
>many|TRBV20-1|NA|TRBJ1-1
TGCAGTGCCCCCAGTCTGCAGTTGAACACTGAAGCTTTCTTT
CSAPSLQLNTEAFF
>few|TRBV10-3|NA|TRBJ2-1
TGTGCCGCGAGGGGGGCGGGACAGACTTACAATGAGCAGTTCTTC
CAARGAGQTYNEQFF
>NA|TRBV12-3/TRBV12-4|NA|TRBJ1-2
TGTGCCAGCAGGACCGGGACTCCGAACTATGGCTACACCTTC
CASRTGTPNYGYTF
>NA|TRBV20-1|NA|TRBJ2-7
TGCAGTGCTACTGGGACGGATCCCTACGAGCAGTACTTC
CSATGTDPYEQYF
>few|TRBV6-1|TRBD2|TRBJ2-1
TGTGCCAGCAGTGAAGGGGCTAGCGGGAGGGCGAGGGAGCAGTTCTTC
CASSEGASGRAREQFF
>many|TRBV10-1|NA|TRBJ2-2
TGCGCCAGCAGCCATCCGAACACCGGGGAGCTGTTTTTT
CASSHPNTGELFF
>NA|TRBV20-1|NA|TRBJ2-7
TGCAGTGCGGACTACGAGCAGTACTTC
CSADYEQYF
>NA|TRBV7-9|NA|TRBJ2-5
TGTGCCAGCAGCTTAGGGGGGTCGGGCCAAGAGACCCAGTACTTC
CASSLGGSGQETQYF
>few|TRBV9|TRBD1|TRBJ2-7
TGTGCCAGCAGCGTAGCTCCACAGGGGGGACCCTACGAGCAGTACTTC
CASSVAPQGGPYEQYF
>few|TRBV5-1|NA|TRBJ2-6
TGCGCCAGCAGCTTGGGAGTTCTGAGCCCTGGGGCCAACGTCCTGACTTTC
CASSLGVLSPGANVLTF
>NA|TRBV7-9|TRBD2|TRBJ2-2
TGTGCCAGCAGCTTCCGCGCACTAGCGTCCAACACCGGGGAGCTGTTTTTT
CASSFRALASNTGELFF
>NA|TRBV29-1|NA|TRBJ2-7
TGCAGCGTCCCTGCGTGGAGGGAGCACTCCTACGAGCAGTACTTC
CSVPAWREHSYEQYF
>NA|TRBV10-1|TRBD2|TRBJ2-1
TGCGCCAGCAGTGCGTCTAGCGGGAGGCCCGTCAATGAGCAGTTCTTC
CASSASSGRPVNEQFF
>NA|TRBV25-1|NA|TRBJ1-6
TGTGCCTGCTCGTCCTATAATTCACCCCTCCACTTT
CACSSYNSPLHF
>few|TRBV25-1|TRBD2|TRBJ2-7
TGTGCCAGCAGTGCGGGACTAGCGGAAACCTACGAGCAGTACTTC
CASSAGLAETYEQYF
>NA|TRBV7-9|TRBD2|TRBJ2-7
TGTGCCAGCAGCCGGAGCGGGGGTGAGCAGTACTTC
CASSRSGGEQYF
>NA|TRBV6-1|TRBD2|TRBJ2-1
TGTGCCAGCAGTGAAGTGGGTAGCGGGGGGCACTACAATGAGCAGTTCTTC
CASSEVGSGGHYNEQFF
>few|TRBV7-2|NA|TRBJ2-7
TGTGCCAGCAGCTTCGAGCGGGCCGGCGAGCAGTACTTC
CASSFERAGEQYF
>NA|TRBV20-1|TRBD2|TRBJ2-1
TGCAGTGCTAGATCCCTAAGCGGGGGGCCCGGTGAGCAGTTCTTC
CSARSLSGGPGEQFF
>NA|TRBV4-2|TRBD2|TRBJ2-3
TGTGCCAGCAGCCAAAACTCGCCTTGGACTAGCGGGGGGGCCGGCACAGATACGCAGTATTTT
CASSQNSPWTSGGAGTDTQYF
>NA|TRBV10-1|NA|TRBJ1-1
TGCGCCAGCAGTGACTTGCCGACGAACACTGAAGCTTTCTTT
CASSDLPTNTEAFF
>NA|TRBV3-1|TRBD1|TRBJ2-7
TGTGCCAGCAGCCCCGGGGACAGGGTAGACGAGCAGTACTTC
CASSPGDRVDEQYF